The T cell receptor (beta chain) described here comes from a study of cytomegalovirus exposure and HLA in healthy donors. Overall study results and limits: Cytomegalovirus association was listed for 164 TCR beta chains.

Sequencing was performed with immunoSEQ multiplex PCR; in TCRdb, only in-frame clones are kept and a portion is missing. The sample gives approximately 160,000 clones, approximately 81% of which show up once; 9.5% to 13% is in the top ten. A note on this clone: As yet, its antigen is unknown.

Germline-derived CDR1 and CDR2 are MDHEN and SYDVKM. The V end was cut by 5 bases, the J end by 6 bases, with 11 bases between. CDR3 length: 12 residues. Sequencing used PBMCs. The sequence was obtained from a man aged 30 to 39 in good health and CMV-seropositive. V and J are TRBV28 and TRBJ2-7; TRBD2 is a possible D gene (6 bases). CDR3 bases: TGTGCCAGCAGTGCGGGGCCTCTCGAGCAGTACTTC. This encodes CASSAGPLEQYF.